Sequencing of this TCR beta chain was carried out in a study of blood T cell repertoires in COVID-19. Study in general: The samples span acute and convalescent COVID-19 from the United States, Italy and Spain. PBMCs, B-cell-depleted T cells, or T cells provided the cDNA or gDNA that made up the material.

This clone was recorded a few times. As processed by the authors: The assay estimated nucleated cells by amplifying reference gene primers. Data came from immunoSEQ multiplex PCR; TCRdb stores just in-frame clones and leaves some out. V, J and clone size are taken as reported in that table, and D and trimming were inferred from the DNA itself. The data show about 200,000 clones, with about 89% seen just once and approximately 6.7% held by the top ten. The germline gives CDR1 ENHRY, CDR2 SYGVKD. With 0 bases clipped from V and 6 bases from J, the junction kept 12 bases outside the gene matches. CDR3 length: 18 residues.

The clonotype was recovered from a man aged 40-49 years with acute or convalescent COVID-19. The source material was peripheral blood. J is TRBJ2-2 and V is TRBV10-3; 8 bases fit TRBD2. For the CDR3, the DNA is TGTGCCATCAGTGAGTCGAGTTCCGGGACTAGGTTTTCCGGGGAGCTGTTTTTT. This codes for CAISESSSGTRFSGELFF.